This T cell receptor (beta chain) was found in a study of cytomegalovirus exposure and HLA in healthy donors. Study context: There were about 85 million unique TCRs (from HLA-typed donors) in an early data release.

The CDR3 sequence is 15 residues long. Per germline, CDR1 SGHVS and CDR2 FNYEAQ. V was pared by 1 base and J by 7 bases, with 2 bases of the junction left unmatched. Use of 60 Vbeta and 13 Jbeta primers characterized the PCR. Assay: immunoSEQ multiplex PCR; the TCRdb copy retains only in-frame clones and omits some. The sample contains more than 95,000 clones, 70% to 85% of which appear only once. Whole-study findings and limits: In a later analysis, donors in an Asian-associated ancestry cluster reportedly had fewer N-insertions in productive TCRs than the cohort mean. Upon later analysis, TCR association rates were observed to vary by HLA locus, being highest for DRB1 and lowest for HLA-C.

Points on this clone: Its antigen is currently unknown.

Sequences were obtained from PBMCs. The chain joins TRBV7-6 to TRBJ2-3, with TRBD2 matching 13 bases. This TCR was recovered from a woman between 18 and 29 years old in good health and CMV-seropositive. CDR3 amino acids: CASSLVGTSGNTQYF. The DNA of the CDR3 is TGTGCCAGCAGCTTAGTCGGGACTAGCGGGAATACGCAGTATTTT.